The entry that follows covers one T cell receptor beta chain sequence. Its matching antigen is unknown. Donors were all healthy Caucasians. This sample is drawn from a study of identical twins. Notes on the study in general: The analysis was cross-sectional rather than longitudinal within donors.

This CDR3 has 17 residues. Germline trimming cut 5 bases from V and 5 bases from J; bases unmatched to any gene: 10. Per the germline V gene, CDR1 is SGHTA and CDR2 is FQGNSA. A universal primer site was added by template switching, and unique molecular identifiers were carried by the cDNA. TCRdb reprocessed the 5' RACE reads via MiXCR and lists one record per CDR3 protein. The sample carries about 200,000 distinct CDR3 sequences, approximately 8.3% recorded once. The same sample was also studied in work on yellow fever vaccine responses in identical twins. That source notes: Each twin's T cell response to the vaccine was reported to look partly convergent and partly personalized.

This receptor was identified in a woman between 18 and 30 years old in good health. This rearrangement joins TRBV7-2 to TRBJ2-5; TRBD2 agrees at 14 bases. The sequenced sample was memory (CD45RO+) T cells sorted from blood. CDR3 sequence: CASSQTSGGAIGETQYF. The CDR3 DNA follows: TGTGCCAGCAGCCAGACTAGCGGGGGGGCGATAGGGGAGACCCAGTACTTC. Looking up the rest from reference TRBV7-2 and TRBJ2-5 gives the full variable domain: GAGVSQSPSNKVTEKGKDVELRCDPISGHTALYWYRQSLGQGLEFLIYFQGNSAPDKSGLPSDRFSAERTGGSVSTLTIQRTQQEDSAVYLCASSQTSGGAIGETQYFGPGTRLLVL.